This T cell receptor (beta chain) was identified in a study of blood T cell repertoires in COVID-19. The wider study: Acute and convalescent COVID-19 samples came from the United States, Italy and Spain. T cells, B-cell-depleted T cells, or PBMCs provided the cDNA or gDNA that served as material.

Original methodology: Reference gene primer amplification yielded estimated nucleated cell counts. This table comes from immunoSEQ multiplex PCR, and its TCRdb copy is limited to in-frame clones, with some not included. That table furnishes V, J and clone size, whereas the DNA furnished D and trimming. This sample yields roughly 120,000 clones, of which approximately 90% are seen a single time; about 4.8% belongs to the top ten. The ends were cut back, 0 bases at V and 1 base at J, with 10 bases in the middle. Germline V gene data show CDR1 as SGHRS and CDR2 as YFSETQ. This CDR3 contains 15 residues.

The TCR sequence derives from a woman between 45 and 65 years old with acute or convalescent COVID-19. The chain couples TRBV5-1 to TRBJ1-1; the D gene is possibly TRBD1 (5 bases). The sample was peripheral blood. The CDR3 DNA reads TGCGCCAGCAGCTTGGCGGGAGGGGCGAACACTGAAGCTTTCTTT. Encoded protein: CASSLAGGANTEAFF.